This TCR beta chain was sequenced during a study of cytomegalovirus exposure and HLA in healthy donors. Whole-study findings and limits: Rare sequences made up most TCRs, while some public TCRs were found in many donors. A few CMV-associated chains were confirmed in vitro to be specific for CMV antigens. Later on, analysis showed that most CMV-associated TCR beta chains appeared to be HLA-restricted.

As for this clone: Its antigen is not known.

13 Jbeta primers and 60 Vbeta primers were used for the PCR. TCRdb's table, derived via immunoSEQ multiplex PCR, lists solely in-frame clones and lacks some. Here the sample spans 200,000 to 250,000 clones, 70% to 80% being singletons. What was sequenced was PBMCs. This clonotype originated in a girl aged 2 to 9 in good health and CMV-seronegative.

As DNA, the CDR3 is TGTGCCAGCAGTTTATCCCAGGGGTCCTATGGCTACACCTTC. It specifies CASSLSQGSYGYTF. The V gene is TRBV27, the J gene TRBJ1-2, with D perhaps TRBD1 (6 bases). CDR1 and CDR2 (germline): MNHEY, SMNVEV (reference sequence). The CDR3 extends over 14 amino acids. V lost 0 bases, J lost 4 bases, and 9 bases lay in between.